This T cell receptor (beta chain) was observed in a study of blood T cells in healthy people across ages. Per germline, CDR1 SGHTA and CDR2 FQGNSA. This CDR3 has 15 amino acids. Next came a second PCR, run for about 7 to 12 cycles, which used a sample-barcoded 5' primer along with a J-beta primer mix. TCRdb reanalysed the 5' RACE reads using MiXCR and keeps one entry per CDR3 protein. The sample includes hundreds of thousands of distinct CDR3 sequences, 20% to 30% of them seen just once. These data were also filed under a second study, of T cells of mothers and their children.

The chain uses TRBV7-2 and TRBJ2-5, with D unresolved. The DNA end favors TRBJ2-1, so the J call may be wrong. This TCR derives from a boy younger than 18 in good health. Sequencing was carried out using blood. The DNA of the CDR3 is TGTGCCAGCAGCTCAATTACCGTTGCGCGTAATGAGCAGTTCTTC. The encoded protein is CASSSITVARNEQFF.